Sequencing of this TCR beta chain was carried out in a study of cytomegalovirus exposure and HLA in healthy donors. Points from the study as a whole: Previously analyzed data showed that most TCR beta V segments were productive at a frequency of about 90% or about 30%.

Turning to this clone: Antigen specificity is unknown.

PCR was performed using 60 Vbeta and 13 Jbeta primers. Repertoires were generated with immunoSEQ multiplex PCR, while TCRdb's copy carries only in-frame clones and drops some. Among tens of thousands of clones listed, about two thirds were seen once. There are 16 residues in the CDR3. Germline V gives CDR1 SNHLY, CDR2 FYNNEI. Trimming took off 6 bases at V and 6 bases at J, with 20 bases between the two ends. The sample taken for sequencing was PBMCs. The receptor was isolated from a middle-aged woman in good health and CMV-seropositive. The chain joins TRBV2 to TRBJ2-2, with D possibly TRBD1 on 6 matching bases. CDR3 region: CASRERSGTLPGELFF. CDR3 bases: TGTGCCAGCAGAGAGAGATCCGGGACATTACCCGGGGAGCTGTTTTTT.